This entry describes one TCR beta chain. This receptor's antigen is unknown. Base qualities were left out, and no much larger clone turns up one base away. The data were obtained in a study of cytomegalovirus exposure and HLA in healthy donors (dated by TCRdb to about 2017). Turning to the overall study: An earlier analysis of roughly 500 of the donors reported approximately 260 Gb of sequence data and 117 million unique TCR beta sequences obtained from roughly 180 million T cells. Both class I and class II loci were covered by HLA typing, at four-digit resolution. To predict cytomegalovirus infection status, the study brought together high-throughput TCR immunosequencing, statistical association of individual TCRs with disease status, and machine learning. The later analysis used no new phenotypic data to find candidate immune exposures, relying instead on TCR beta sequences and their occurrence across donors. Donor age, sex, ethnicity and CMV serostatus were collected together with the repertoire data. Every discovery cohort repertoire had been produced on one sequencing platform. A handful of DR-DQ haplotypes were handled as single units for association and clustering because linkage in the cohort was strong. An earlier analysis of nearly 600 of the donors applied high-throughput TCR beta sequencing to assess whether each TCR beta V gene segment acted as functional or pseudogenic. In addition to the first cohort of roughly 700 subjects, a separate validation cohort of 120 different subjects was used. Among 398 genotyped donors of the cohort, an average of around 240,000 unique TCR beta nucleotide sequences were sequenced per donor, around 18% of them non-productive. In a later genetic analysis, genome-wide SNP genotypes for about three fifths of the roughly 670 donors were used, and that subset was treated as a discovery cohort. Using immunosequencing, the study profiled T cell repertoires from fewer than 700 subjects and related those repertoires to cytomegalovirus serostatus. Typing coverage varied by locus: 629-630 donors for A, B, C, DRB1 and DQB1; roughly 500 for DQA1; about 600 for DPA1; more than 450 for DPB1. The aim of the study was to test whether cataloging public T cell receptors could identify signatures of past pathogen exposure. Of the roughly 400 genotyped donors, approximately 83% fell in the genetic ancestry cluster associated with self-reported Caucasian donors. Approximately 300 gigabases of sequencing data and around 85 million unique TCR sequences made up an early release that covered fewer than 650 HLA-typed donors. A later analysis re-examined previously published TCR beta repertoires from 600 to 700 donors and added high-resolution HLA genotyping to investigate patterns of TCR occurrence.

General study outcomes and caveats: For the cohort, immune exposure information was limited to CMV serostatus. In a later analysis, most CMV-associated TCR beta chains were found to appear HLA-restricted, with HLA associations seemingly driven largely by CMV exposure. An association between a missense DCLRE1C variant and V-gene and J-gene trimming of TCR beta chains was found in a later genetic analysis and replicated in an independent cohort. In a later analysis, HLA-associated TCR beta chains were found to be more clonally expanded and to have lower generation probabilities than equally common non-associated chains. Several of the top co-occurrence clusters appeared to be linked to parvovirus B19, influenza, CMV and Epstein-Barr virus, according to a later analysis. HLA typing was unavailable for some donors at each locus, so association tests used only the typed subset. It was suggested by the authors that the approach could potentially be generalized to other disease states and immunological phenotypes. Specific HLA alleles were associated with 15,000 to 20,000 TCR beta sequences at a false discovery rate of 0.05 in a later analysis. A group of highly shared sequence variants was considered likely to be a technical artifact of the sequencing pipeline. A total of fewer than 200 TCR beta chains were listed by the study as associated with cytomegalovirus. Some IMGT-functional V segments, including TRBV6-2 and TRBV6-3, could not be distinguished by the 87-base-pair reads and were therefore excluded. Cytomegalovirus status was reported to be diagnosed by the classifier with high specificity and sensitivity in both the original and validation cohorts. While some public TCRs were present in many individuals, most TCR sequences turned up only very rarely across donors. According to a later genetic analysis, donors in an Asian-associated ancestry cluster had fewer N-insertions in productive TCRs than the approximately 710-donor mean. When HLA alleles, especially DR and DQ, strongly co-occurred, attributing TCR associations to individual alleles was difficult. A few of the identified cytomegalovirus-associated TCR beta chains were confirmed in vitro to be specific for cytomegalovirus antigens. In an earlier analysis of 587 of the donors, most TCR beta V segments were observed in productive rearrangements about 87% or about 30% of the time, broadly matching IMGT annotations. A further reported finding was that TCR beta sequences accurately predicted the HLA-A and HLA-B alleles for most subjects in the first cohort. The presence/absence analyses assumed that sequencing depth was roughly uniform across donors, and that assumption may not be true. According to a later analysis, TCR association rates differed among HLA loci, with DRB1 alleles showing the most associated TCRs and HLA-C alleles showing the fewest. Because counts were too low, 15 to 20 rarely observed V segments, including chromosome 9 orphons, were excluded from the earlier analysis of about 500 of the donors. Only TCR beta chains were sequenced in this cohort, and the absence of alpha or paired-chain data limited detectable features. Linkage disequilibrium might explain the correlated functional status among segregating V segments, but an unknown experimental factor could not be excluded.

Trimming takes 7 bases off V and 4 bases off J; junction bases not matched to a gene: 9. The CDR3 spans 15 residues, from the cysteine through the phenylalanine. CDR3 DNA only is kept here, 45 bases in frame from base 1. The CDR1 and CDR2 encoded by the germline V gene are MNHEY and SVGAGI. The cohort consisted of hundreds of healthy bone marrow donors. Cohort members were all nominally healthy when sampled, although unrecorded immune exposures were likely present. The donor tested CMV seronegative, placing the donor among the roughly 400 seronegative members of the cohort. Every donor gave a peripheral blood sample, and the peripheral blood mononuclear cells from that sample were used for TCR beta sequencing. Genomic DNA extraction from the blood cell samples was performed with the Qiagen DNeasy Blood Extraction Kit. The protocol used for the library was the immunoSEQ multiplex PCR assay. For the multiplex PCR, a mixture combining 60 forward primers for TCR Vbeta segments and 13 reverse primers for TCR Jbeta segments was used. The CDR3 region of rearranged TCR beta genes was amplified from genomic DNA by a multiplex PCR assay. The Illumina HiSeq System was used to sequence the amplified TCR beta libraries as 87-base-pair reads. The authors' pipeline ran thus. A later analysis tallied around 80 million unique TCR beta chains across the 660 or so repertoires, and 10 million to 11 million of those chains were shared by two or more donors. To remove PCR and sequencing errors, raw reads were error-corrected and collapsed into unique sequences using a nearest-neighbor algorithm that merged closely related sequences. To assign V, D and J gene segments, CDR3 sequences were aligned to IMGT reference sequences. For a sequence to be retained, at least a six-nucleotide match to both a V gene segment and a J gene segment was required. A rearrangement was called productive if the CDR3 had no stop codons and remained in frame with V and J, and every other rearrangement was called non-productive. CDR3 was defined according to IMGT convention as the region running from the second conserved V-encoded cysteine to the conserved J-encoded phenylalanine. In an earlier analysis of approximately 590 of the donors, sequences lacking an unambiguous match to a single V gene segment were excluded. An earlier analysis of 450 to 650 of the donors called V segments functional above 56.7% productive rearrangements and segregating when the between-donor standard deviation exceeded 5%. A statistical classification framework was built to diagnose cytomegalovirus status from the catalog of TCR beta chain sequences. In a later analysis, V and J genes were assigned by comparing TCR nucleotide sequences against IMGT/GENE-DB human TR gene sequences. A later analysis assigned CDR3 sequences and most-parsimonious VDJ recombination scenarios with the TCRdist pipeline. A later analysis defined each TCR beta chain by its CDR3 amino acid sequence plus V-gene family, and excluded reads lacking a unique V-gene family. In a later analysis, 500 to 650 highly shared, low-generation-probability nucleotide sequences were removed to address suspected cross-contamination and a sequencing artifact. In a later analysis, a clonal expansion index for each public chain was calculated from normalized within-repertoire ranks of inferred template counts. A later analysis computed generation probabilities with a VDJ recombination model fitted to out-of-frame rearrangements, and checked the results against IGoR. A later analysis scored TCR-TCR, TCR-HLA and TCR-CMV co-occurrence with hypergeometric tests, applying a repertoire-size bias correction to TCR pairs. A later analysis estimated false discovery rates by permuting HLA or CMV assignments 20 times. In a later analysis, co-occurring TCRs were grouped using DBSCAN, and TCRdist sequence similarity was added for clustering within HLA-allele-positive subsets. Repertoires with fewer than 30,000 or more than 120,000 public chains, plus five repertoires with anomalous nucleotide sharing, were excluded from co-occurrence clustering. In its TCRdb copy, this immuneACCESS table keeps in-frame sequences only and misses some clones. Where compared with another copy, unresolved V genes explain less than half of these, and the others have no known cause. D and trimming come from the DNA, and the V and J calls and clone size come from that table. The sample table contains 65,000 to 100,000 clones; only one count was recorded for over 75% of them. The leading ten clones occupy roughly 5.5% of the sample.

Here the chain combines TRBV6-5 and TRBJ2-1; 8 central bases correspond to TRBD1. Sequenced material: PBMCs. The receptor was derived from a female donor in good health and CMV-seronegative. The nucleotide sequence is TGTGCCAGCAATCCCCGGGACAGGATTTACAATGAGCAGTTCTTC. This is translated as CASNPRDRIYNEQFF.